These 19 T cell receptor beta chains were all obtained from the same sample, sequenced in a study of PD-1 blockade in mismatch repair-deficient tumors. The assay was immunoSEQ multiplex PCR, and TCRdb's table has in-frame clones only and misses some. Seen here are fewer than 60,000 clones, 77% observed once, and the top ten hold roughly 3.3%. The input for sequencing was PBMCs, taken before pembrolizumab treatment. These receptor sequences come from an adult with mismatch repair-deficient cancer.

The chain has TRBV2 and TRBJ2-1, with TRBD2 matching 7 bases. The V gene end was trimmed by 7 bases and the J gene end by 1 base; junction bases not matched to a gene: 7. The CDR3 covers 15 residues. Germline lookup yields CDR1 SNHLY and CDR2 FYNNEI. The CDR3 nucleotides are TGTGCCAGCAACCCGTCGGGAGGATCCTACAATGAGCAGTTCTTC. It encodes CASNPSGGSYNEQFF.

The CDR3 nucleotides are TGTGCCAGCAGTTTGGACAACCAGAAAGGCTACACCTTC. This gives the protein CASSLDNQKGYTF. This chain uses TRBV28 with TRBJ1-2; tentative D call: TRBD1 (5 bases). The CDR3 sequence is 13 residues long. Germline V gene lookup returns CDR1 MDHEN and CDR2 SYDVKM. V lost 3 bases to trimming and J lost 8 bases, with 13 bases between them.

The chain has TRBV19 and TRBJ1-1; 7 bases map to TRBD1. From germline, CDR1 is LNHDA and CDR2 SQIVND (reference sequence). The CDR3 runs 14 residues. V was clipped by 3 bases and J by 8 bases; unmatched bases: 9. The chain's CDR3 is CASSMMGQGGEAFF. DNA of the CDR3: TGTGCCAGTAGTATGATGGGTCAGGGGGGAGAAGCTTTCTTT.

The table lists this clone with a few counts. The chain links TRBV6-5 to TRBJ2-1; possible D gene TRBD1, 6 bases. V gave up 4 bases and J gave up 3 bases, with 13 bases separating them. The CDR3 covers 15 residues. Looked up from germline, CDR1 is MNHEY and CDR2 is SVGAGI. The CDR3 sequence: CASSSLQGSYNEQFF. The CDR3 coding sequence is TGTGCCAGCAGTTCCCTACAGGGAAGCTACAATGAGCAGTTCTTC.

The CDR3 is CAWSVGVEHTGELFF. DNA of the CDR3: TGTGCCTGGAGTGTTGGGGTAGAACACACCGGGGAGCTGTTTTTT. This chain uses TRBV30 with TRBJ2-2, with no clear D. The ends were cut back, 0 bases at V and 3 bases at J, with 11 bases in the middle. CDR3 size: 15 residues. Germline CDR1 GTSNPN, CDR2 SVGIG (reference sequence).

The chain links TRBV4-1 to TRBJ1-3, with 10 bases lining up with TRBD1. This CDR3 region has 17 residues. In germline, CDR1 is MGHRA, CDR2 YSYEKL. Trimming removed 1 base from V and 3 bases from J; junction bases left unmatched: 6. The CDR3 coding sequence is TGCGCCAGCAGCCAAGCCCCCGGGACAGGGGATGGAAACACCATATATTTT. This encodes CASSQAPGTGDGNTIYF.

The rearrangement uses TRBV5-1 and TRBJ2-3; 12 nucleotides align to TRBD2. The J segment lost 5 bases and the V segment lost 0 bases, leaving 10 bases of the junction unmatched. This CDR3 region has 18 residues. Germline lookup yields CDR1 SGHRS and CDR2 YFSETQ. The CDR3 DNA reads as TGCGCCAGCAGCTTGGCAGTCCCTAGCGGGAGGGGCGGAGATACGCAGTATTTT. It encodes CASSLAVPSGRGGDTQYF.

The chain has TRBV30 and TRBJ1-2; 10 bases align to TRBD1. Trimming cost V 3 bases and J 0 bases; bases outside gene matches: 4. This CDR3 has 15 amino acids. Germline loops: CDR1 GTSNPN, CDR2 SVGIG (reference sequence). This chain's CDR3 is CAWRYGTGANYGYTF. The CDR3, as DNA: TGTGCCTGGAGGTACGGGACAGGGGCTAACTATGGCTACACCTTC.

This rearrangement joins TRBV27 to TRBJ2-7; maybe TRBD1 (6 bases). Trimming cost V 5 bases and J 5 bases, with 10 bases left between them. In germline, CDR1 is MNHEY, CDR2 SMNVEV (reference sequence). This CDR3 is 12 amino acids long. CDR3 bases: TGTGCCAGCAGTCTGGGGGCGAACGAGCAGTACTTC. Its translation: CASSLGANEQYF.

This chain connects TRBV27 to TRBJ2-5, with D possibly being TRBD2 (5 bases). The DNA matches TRBJ2-7 better at its end, which makes the J call doubtful. The CDR3 runs to 12 residues. Germline CDR1 is MNHEY and CDR2 is SMNVEV (reference sequence). The CDR3 reads CASSLGGYEQYF. As DNA, the CDR3 is TGTGCCAGCAGTTTAGGAGGCTACGAGCAGTACTTC.

V usage is TRBV5-1 and J usage is TRBJ1-2; 8 bases are shared with TRBD1. CDR3 length: 15 amino acids. From germline, CDR1 is SGHRS and CDR2 YFSETQ. V lost 4 bases, J lost 4 bases, and 9 bases stayed unmatched. The CDR3 nucleotides are TGCGCCAGCAGCACGGGACAGGAGCTGACCTATGGCTACACCTTC. Encoded protein: CASSTGQELTYGYTF.

This rearrangement joins TRBV18 to TRBJ2-6; TRBD1 might be the D (5 bases). Trimming left V 2 bases short and J 4 bases short, with 9 bases between. The CDR3 contains 15 residues. The V gene's germline CDR1 is KGHSH and CDR2 LQKENI. The CDR3 spells CASSPLGPGANVLTF. DNA for the CDR3: TGTGCCAGCTCACCATTGGGGCCAGGGGCCAACGTCCTGACTTTC. Full variable domain (remainder filled in from reference TRBV18 and TRBJ2-6): NAGVMQNPRHLVRRRGQEARLRCSPMKGHSHVYWYRQLPEEGLKFMVYLQKENIIDESGMPKERFSAEFPKEGPSILRIQQVVRGDSAAYFCASSPLGPGANVLTFGAGSRLTVL.

The V call is TRBV25-1, the J call TRBJ1-2; D remains ambiguous. The V gene's germline CDR1 is MGHDK and CDR2 SYGVNS. The length of the CDR3 is 12 residues. Trimming pared 3 bases from V and 0 bases from J, leaving 2 bases between. CDR3 protein: CASSDTNYGYTF. The CDR3 bases are TGTGCCAGCAGTGACACTAACTATGGCTACACCTTC.

CDR3 protein: CASTLGGTGNGLNYGYTF. CDR3 in DNA: TGTGCCAGCACCCTGGGGGGGACAGGGAATGGCCTTAACTATGGCTACACCTTC. This chain links TRBV5-4 with TRBJ1-2; TRBD1 agrees at 9 bases. From germline, CDR1 is SGHNT and CDR2 YYREEE (reference sequence). The CDR3 sequence is 18 residues long. The V segment lost 6 bases and the J segment 1 base; nucleotides outside the gene matches: 16.

This clone was detected once. The V call is TRBV6-5, the J call TRBJ2-1; TRBD2 matches at 10 bases. V lost 6 bases to trimming and J lost 10 bases; unmatched junction nucleotides: 9. The germline V gene has CDR1 MNHEY and CDR2 SVGAGI. The CDR3 covers 14 residues. The chain's CDR3 is CASRLAGGSLEQFF. The CDR3 coding sequence is TGTGCCAGCAGATTAGCGGGAGGTAGCTTAGAGCAGTTCTTC.

The V call is TRBV12-2, the J call TRBJ2-1; the listed D gene, TRBD2, was not tested against the DNA. TRBV12-2 is a documented pseudogene. The CDR3 extends over 17 amino acids. CDR3 sequence (DNA): TGTGCAAGTCGCTTTGGGACTAGCGGGAGGTTTGACAATGAGCAGTTCTTC. It is translated as CASRFGTSGRFDNEQFF.

The gene calls are TRBV5-8 and TRBJ1-5; D is possibly TRBD1 (6 bases). The germline V gene encodes CDR1 SGHTS and CDR2 YDEGEE. The length of the CDR3 is 13 residues. Trimming pared 0 bases from V and 7 bases from J, leaving 8 bases between. The CDR3 DNA reads as TGTGCCAGCAGCTTGGGAGGACAGCAGCCCCAGCATTTT. Amino acids: CASSLGGQQPQHF.

This chain links TRBV29-1 with TRBJ2-7; TRBD1 matches at 8 bases. V dropped 0 bases and J dropped 6; count of bases not matched to a gene: 4. CDR1 and CDR2 (germline): SQVTM, ANQGSEA. The CDR3 runs to 13 residues. In DNA, the CDR3 is TGCAGCGTTGAAGATTCAGGGGGCGTCGAGCAGTACTTC. Its protein product is CSVEDSGGVEQYF.

This chain joins TRBV6-4 and TRBJ2-3; D is unclear. CDR1 MRHNA and CDR2 SNTAGT come from the germline V gene. V was cut by 0 bases and J by 2 bases, with 3 bases left in between. This CDR3 has 13 residues. The CDR3 loop is CASSDSDTDTQYF. The CDR3 DNA reads TGTGCCAGCAGTGACTCGGACACAGATACGCAGTATTTT.